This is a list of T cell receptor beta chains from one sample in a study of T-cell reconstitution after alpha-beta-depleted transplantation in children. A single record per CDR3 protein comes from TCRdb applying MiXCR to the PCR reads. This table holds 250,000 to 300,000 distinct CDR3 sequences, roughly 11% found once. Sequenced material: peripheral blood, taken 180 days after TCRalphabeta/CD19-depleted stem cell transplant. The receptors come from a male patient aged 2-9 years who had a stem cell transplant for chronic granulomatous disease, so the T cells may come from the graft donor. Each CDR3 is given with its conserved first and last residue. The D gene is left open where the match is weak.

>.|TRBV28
CASSLLGHLNSGANVLTF
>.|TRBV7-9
CASSLALQQRKETQYF
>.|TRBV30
CAWRGTNSYNEQFF
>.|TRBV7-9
CASSLAVGHNEQFF
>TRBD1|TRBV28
CASSLSGRGPDTQYF
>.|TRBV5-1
CASSLYSSGNTIYF
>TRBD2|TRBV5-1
CASSSNPGLALLVEQFF
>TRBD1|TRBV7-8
CASSSRGTRPNEQFF
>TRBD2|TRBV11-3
CASSLVSGRENEQFF
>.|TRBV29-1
CSVVEGSAGNTIYF
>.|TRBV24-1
CATSDLIRGEQFF
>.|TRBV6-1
CASSELSQQPQHF
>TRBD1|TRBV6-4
CASAVGTGTEAFF
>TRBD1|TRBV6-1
CASQTTWTGRMSSGELFF
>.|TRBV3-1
CASSQDRIINEQFF
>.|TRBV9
CASRGDYNSPLHF
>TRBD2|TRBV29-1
CSVSPSGSSYEQYF
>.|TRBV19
CASSTSAGNGNQPQHF
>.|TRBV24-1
CATTPGEYNEQFF
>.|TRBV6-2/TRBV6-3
CASSYSESYEQYF
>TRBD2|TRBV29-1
CSVAAGVGNEQFF
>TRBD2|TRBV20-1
CSARSLWTSGNYNEQFF
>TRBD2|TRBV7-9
CASSVPLGGSGTDTQYF
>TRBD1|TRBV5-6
CASSLLDRDQETQYF
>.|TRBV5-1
CASSTGLGTRLGQFF
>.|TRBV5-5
CASSPDYNTGELFF
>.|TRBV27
CASRDLGGYEQYF
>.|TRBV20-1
CSARDPQGRKRTIYF
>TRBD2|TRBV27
CASLGTSGRVYEQYF
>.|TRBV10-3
CAINQGVDTQYF
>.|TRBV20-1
CSARWQTQETQYF
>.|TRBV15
CATSSRQATEAFF
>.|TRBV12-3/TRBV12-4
CASRRPGPPQETQYF
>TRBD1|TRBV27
CATHRGSGTLTDTQYF
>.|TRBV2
CASSEGIRSYEQYF
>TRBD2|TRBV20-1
CSARELAEEETQYF
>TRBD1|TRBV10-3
CAISRTGRETQYF
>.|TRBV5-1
CASSLGWLAQTGELFF
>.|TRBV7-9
CATSSTRTDTQYF
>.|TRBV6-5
CASSYIPPDRAKNIQYF
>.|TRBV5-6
CASSFQGGARGETQYF
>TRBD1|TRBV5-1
CASSLGETGGGETQYF
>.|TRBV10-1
CASSAGSSNTGELFF
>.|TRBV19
CASSIGGLLSGNTIYF